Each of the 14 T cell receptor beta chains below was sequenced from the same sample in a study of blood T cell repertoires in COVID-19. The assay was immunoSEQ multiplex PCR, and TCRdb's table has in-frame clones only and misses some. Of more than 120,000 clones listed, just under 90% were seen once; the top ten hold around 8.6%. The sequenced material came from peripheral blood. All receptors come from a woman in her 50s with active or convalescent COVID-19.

The CDR3 sequence is CASSVGQGYTEAFF. Here the CDR3 DNA reads TGTGCCAGCAGCGTGGGACAGGGTTATACTGAAGCTTTCTTT. V gene TRBV9 combines with J gene TRBJ1-1; 9 positions agree with TRBD1. The CDR3 runs to 14 residues. Germline CDR1 is SGDLS and CDR2 is YYNGEE. The V gene end was trimmed by 2 bases and the J gene end by 5 bases; junction bases not matched to a gene: 4.

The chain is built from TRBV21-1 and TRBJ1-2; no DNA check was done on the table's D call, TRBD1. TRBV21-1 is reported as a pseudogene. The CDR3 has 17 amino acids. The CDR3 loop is CASSTITGFQDFYGYTF. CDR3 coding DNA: TGTGCCAGCAGCACCATTACAGGGTTCCAAGACTTTTATGGCTACACCTTC.

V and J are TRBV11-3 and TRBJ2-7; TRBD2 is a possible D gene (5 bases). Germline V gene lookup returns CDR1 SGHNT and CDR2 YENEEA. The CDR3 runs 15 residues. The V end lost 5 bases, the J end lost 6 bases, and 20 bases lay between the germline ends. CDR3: CASSEGLGGLSEQYF. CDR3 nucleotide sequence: TGTGCCAGCAGCGAGGGTCTCGGCGGACTCTCCGAGCAGTACTTC. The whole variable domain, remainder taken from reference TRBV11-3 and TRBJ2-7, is EAGVVQSPRYKIIEKKQPVAFWCNPISGHNTLYWYLQNLGQGPELLIRYENEEAVDDSQLPKDRFSAERLKGVDSTLKIQPAELGDSAVYLCASSEGLGGLSEQYFGPGTRLTVT.

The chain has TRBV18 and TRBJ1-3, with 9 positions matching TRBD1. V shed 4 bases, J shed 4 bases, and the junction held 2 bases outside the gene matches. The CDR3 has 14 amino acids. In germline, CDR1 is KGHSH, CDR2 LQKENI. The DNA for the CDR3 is TGTGCCAGCTCACAGGACAGGGGAGGAAACACCATATATTTT. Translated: CASSQDRGGNTIYF.

The CDR3 sequence is CAWGREGEGYTF. CDR3 coding DNA: TGTGCCTGGGGTAGGGAAGGGGAAGGCTACACCTTC. The rearrangement uses TRBV30 and TRBJ1-2; a possible D gene is TRBD1 (5 bases). This CDR3 spans 12 amino acids. Germline V lookup: CDR1 GTSNPN, CDR2 SVGIG (reference sequence). Trimming cost V 5 bases and J 8 bases, with 15 bases left between them. Full variable domain (missing parts from reference TRBV30 and TRBJ1-2): SQTIHQWPATLVQPVGSPLSLECTVEGTSNPNLYWYRQAAGRGLQLLFYSVGIGQISSEVPQNLSASRPQDRQFILSSKKLLLSDSGFYLCAWGREGEGYTFGSGTRLTVV.

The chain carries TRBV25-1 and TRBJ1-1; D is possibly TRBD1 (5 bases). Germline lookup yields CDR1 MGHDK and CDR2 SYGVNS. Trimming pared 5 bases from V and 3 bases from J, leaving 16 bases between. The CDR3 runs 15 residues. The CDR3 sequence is CASSTTGRGDTEAFF. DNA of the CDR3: TGTGCCAGCAGTACCACAGGACGGGGGGACACTGAAGCTTTCTTT.

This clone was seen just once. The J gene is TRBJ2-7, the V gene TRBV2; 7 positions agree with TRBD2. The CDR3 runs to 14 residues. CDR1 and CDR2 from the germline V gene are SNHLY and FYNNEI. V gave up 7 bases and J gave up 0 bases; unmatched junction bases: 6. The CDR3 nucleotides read TGTGCCAGCACATTAGCGGGCCCCTCCTACGAGCAGTACTTC. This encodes CASTLAGPSYEQYF.

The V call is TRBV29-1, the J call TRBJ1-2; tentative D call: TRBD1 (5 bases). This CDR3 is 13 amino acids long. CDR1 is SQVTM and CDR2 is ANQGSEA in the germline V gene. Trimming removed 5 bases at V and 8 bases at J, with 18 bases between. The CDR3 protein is CSVTQQVLDGYTF. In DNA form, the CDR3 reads TGCAGCGTTACACAACAGGTTCTGGACGGCTACACCTTC.

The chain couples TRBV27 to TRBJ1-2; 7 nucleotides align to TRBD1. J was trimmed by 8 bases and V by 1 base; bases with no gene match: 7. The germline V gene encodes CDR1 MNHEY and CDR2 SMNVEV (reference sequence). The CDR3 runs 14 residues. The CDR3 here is CASSLYKGAQGYTF. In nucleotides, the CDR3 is TGTGCCAGCAGTTTATACAAGGGGGCGCAGGGCTACACCTTC.

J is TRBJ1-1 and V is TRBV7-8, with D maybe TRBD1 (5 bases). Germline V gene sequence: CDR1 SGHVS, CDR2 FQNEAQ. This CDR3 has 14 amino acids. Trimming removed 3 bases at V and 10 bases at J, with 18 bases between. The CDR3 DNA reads TGTGCCAGCAGCTTCGCGGCGGCTGTAGGGGTAGCTTTCTTT. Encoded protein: CASSFAAAVGVAFF.

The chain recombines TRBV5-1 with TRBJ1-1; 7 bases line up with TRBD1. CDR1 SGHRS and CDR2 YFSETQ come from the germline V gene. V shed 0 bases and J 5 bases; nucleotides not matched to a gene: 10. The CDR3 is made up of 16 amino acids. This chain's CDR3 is CASSLAGGGGKTEAFF. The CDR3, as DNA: TGCGCCAGCAGCTTGGCCGGAGGAGGGGGCAAAACTGAAGCTTTCTTT. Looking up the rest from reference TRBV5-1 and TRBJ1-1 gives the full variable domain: KAGVTQTPRYLIKTRGQQVTLSCSPISGHRSVSWYQQTPGQGLQFLFEYFSETQRNKGNFPGRFSGRQFSNSRSEMNVSTLELGDSALYLCASSLAGGGGKTEAFFGQGTRLTVV.

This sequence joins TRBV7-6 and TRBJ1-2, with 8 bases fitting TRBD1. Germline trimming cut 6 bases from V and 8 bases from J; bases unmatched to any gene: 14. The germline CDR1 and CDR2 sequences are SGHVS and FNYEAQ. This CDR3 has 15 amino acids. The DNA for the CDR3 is TGTGCCAGCAGTCCTACAGGGACAGGCCAAGGGGGCTACACCTTC. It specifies CASSPTGTGQGGYTF. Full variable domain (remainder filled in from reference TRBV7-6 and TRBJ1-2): GAGVSQSPRYKVTKRGQDVALRCDPISGHVSLYWYRQALGQGPEFLTYFNYEAQQDKSGLPNDRFSAERPEGSISTLTIQRTEQRDSAMYRCASSPTGTGQGGYTFGSGTRLTVV.

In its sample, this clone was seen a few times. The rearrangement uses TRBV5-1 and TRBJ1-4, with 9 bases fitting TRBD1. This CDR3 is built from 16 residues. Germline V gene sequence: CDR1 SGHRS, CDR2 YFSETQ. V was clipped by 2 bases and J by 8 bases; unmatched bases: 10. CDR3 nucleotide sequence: TGCGCCAGCAGCTTCGGACAGGGGAGGGTTAACGAAAAACTGTTTTTT. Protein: CASSFGQGRVNEKLFF.

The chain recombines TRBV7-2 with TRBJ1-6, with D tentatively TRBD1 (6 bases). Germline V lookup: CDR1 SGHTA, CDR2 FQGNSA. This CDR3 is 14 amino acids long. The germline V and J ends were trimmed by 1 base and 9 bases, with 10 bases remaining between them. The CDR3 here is CASSLGGLSSPLHF. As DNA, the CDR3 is TGTGCCAGCAGCTTAGGGGGGCTGAGTTCACCCCTCCACTTT.